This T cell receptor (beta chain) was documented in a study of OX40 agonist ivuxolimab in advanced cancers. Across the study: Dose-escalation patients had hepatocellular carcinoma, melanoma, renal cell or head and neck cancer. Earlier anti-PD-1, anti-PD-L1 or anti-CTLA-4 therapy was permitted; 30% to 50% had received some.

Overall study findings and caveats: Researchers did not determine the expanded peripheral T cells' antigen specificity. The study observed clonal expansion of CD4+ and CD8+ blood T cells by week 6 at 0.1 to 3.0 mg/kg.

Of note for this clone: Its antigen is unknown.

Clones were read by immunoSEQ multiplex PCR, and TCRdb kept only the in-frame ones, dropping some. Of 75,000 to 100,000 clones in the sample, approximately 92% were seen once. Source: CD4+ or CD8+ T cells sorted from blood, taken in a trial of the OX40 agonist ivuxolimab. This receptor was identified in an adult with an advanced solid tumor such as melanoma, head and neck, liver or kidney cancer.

The DNA of the CDR3 is TGTGCCAGCAAAACTAGCGGAGAAGAGACCCAGTACTTC. As protein: CASKTSGEETQYF. The rearrangement uses TRBV2 and TRBJ2-5; 8 bases are shared with TRBD2. This CDR3 region has 13 residues. Looked up from germline, CDR1 is SNHLY and CDR2 is FYNNEI. The junction had 4 bases not matched to a gene; V was cut back by 7 bases and J by 3 bases.